This is a list of T cell receptor beta chains from one sample in a study of patients and donors after allogeneic stem cell transplantation. Using its own MiXCR run on the RT-PCR reads, TCRdb lists one record per CDR3 protein. This table holds fewer than 250,000 distinct CDR3 sequences, around 14% found once. Sequences were obtained from blood, either unsorted or a sorted T cell fraction (not recorded which). These receptors came from a human donor who was either an allogeneic HSCT recipient or a stem cell or donor lymphocyte infusion donor (not recorded which). It is not recorded whose cells these are; they may come from a transplant donor. Both conserved end residues are part of each CDR3. Fields, in order: J gene, V gene, CDR3 length, CDR3 protein.

J gene: TRBJ2-3; V gene: TRBV9; CDR3 length: 16; CDR3 protein: CASSVGLAGFSDTQYF
J gene: TRBJ1-3; V gene: TRBV30; CDR3 length: 14; CDR3 protein: CAWDPGISGNTIYF
J gene: TRBJ1-5; V gene: TRBV7-8; CDR3 length: 14; CDR3 protein: CATSRAHLYQPQHF
J gene: TRBJ2-7; V gene: TRBV20-1; CDR3 length: 14; CDR3 protein: CSASQTGRSGEQYF
J gene: TRBJ1-1; V gene: TRBV7-2; CDR3 length: 12; CDR3 protein: CASRQPNTEAFF
J gene: TRBJ2-3; V gene: TRBV19; CDR3 length: 13; CDR3 protein: CASRGLGTDTQYF
J gene: TRBJ1-3; V gene: TRBV30; CDR3 length: 17; CDR3 protein: CAWSSELKTGSRNTIYF
J gene: TRBJ2-3; V gene: TRBV11-3; CDR3 length: 14; CDR3 protein: CASAGQGFTDTQYF
J gene: TRBJ1-1; V gene: TRBV7-9; CDR3 length: 14; CDR3 protein: CASSLRQMNTEAFF
J gene: TRBJ2-2; V gene: TRBV5-1; CDR3 length: 14; CDR3 protein: CASSSVSNTGELFF
J gene: TRBJ1-6; V gene: TRBV13; CDR3 length: 13; CDR3 protein: CASSGNRDSPLHF
J gene: TRBJ2-6; V gene: TRBV5-1; CDR3 length: 18; CDR3 protein: CASSWVAGQGAGANVLTF
J gene: TRBJ1-4; V gene: TRBV6-1; CDR3 length: 14; CDR3 protein: CASRERPGAEKLFF
J gene: TRBJ2-7; V gene: TRBV28; CDR3 length: 16; CDR3 protein: CASSPAGSRSFYEQYF
J gene: TRBJ1-2; V gene: TRBV29-1; CDR3 length: 14; CDR3 protein: CSVVQGGTVYGYTF
J gene: TRBJ1-1; V gene: TRBV6-1; CDR3 length: 16; CDR3 protein: CASSEVWTGVSTEAFF
J gene: TRBJ1-4; V gene: TRBV5-1; CDR3 length: 14; CDR3 protein: CASSRGLGVEKLFF
J gene: TRBJ2-1; V gene: TRBV7-9; CDR3 length: 17; CDR3 protein: CASSLALGDMRRNEQFF
J gene: TRBJ1-5; V gene: TRBV6-1; CDR3 length: 14; CDR3 protein: CASSGGGPFQPQHF
J gene: TRBJ2-2; V gene: TRBV29-1; CDR3 length: 13; CDR3 protein: CSVAAKSVGELFF
J gene: TRBJ2-6; V gene: TRBV7-6; CDR3 length: 15; CDR3 protein: CASSFSRTGANVLTF
J gene: TRBJ1-6; V gene: TRBV20-1; CDR3 length: 13; CDR3 protein: CSAYRDRNSPLHF
J gene: TRBJ2-7; V gene: TRBV11-2; CDR3 length: 14; CDR3 protein: CASSYDRGVGEQYF
J gene: TRBJ2-7; V gene: TRBV25-1; CDR3 length: 13; CDR3 protein: CASSGANSYEQYF
J gene: TRBJ2-5; V gene: TRBV3-1; CDR3 length: 15; CDR3 protein: CASSLKGGARETQYF
J gene: TRBJ1-2; V gene: TRBV7-8; CDR3 length: 13; CDR3 protein: CASSSDFLYGYTF
J gene: TRBJ2-5; V gene: TRBV7-2; CDR3 length: 17; CDR3 protein: CASSEDPSDFIRETQYF
J gene: TRBJ2-1; V gene: TRBV6-1; CDR3 length: 14; CDR3 protein: CAGYSGTSHNEQFF
J gene: TRBJ2-1; V gene: TRBV7-2; CDR3 length: 15; CDR3 protein: CASSESGTSINEQFF
J gene: TRBJ1-6; V gene: TRBV6-5; CDR3 length: 14; CDR3 protein: CASSYSRGDSPLHF
J gene: TRBJ2-7; V gene: TRBV12-3/TRBV12-4; CDR3 length: 11; CDR3 protein: CASSQAYEQYF
J gene: TRBJ2-3; V gene: TRBV20-1; CDR3 length: 15; CDR3 protein: CSATDEAGERWTQYF
J gene: TRBJ2-2; V gene: TRBV15; CDR3 length: 16; CDR3 protein: CATRDLTSGHTGELFF
J gene: TRBJ1-2; V gene: TRBV12-3/TRBV12-4; CDR3 length: 13; CDR3 protein: CASSRDRVYGYTF
J gene: TRBJ2-7; V gene: TRBV27; CDR3 length: 15; CDR3 protein: CASSFSSGSSYEQYF
J gene: TRBJ2-7; V gene: TRBV12-3/TRBV12-4; CDR3 length: 15; CDR3 protein: CASSKGTGGAYEQYF
J gene: TRBJ2-3; V gene: TRBV7-7; CDR3 length: 13; CDR3 protein: CASSLVRTDTQYF
J gene: TRBJ2-2; V gene: TRBV7-3; CDR3 length: 18; CDR3 protein: CASSLRDPRPGGAGELFF
J gene: TRBJ1-5; V gene: TRBV20-1; CDR3 length: 16; CDR3 protein: CSANLMGTGSNQPQHF